Listed below are T cell receptor beta chains from one sample, sequenced in a study of cytomegalovirus exposure and HLA in healthy donors. Produced via immunoSEQ multiplex PCR; TCRdb's table is partial and in-frame only. The sample yields 150,000 to 200,000 clones, roughly four fifths seen once. Sequencing was done on a sample of PBMCs. All receptors come from a young man in good health and CMV-seronegative. The CDR3 runs from the conserved cysteine through the conserved F or W. Each record gives: clone size, D gene, V gene, J gene, CDR3 DNA, CDR3 protein. A D gene is named only where the DNA matches it firmly. Expanded clones are given a class, and other clones once, few, many or no size at all.

.	TRBD2	TRBV28	TRBJ2-7	TGTGCCAGCAGCTGGGGGGGGTACGAGCAGTACTTC	CASSWGGYEQYF
.	.	TRBV19	TRBJ1-1	TGTGCCAGTTGGGACTGGGATCGGAAGACTGAAGCTTTCTTT	CASWDWDRKTEAFF
.	.	TRBV7-9	TRBJ1-4	TGTGCCAGCAGCTTAGGAGGGGGTTTGAAAGGTTATGAAAAACTGTTTTTT	CASSLGGGLKGYEKLFF
.	TRBD1	TRBV4-3	TRBJ2-7	TGCGCCAGCAGCCAAGGCCGGGACAGCTCCTACGAGCAGTACTTC	CASSQGRDSSYEQYF
.	.	TRBV2	TRBJ2-1	TGTGCCAGCATTCGAAGCGGGCCTTCCTACAATGAGCAGTTCTTC	CASIRSGPSYNEQFF
.	.	TRBV7-9	TRBJ2-5	TGTGCCAGCGCAGTGGGGCGGGAGACCCAGTACTTC	CASAVGRETQYF
.	TRBD1	TRBV7-6	TRBJ2-3	TGTGCCAGCAGCCCGCAGGGACAGGGAAGCACAGATACGCAGTATTTT	CASSPQGQGSTDTQYF
.	.	TRBV9	TRBJ1-2	TGTGCCAGCAGCGTTCAGGGGCAATACTATGGCTACACCTTC	CASSVQGQYYGYTF
few	.	TRBV19	TRBJ2-3	TGTGCCAGTAGTATGCGGGAAGGTGGGAGAGGAACAGATACGCAGTATTTT	CASSMREGGRGTDTQYF
.	.	TRBV18	TRBJ1-2	TGTGCCAGCTCACCACCGGCAGGGATAGGTGGCTACACCTTC	CASSPPAGIGGYTF
.	.	TRBV15	TRBJ1-2	TGTGCCACCAGCATATGGAACCTGGCCCCGGGGGACCACACCTTC	CATSIWNLAPGDHTF
few	.	TRBV7-9	TRBJ2-5	TGTGCCAGCAGCTTAGTTCCAGGGCCAGAGACCCAGTACTTC	CASSLVPGPETQYF
.	.	TRBV4-2	TRBJ2-5	TGTGCCAGCAGCCAAGATCGGGGGAGTGAGACCCAGTACTTC	CASSQDRGSETQYF
.	TRBD1	TRBV30	TRBJ2-7	TGTGCCGGAAGGGACAGGAACTACGAGCAGTACTTC	CAGRDRNYEQYF
.	.	TRBV2	TRBJ2-3	TGTGCCACCCGGAGCCGGGATCCCTACACAGATACGCAGTATTTT	CATRSRDPYTDTQYF
.	.	TRBV7-9	TRBJ2-5	TGTTCCAGCAGCGCCACCGGGGGAAGTCAAGAGACCCAGTACTTC	CSSSATGGSQETQYF
.	TRBD1	TRBV4-1	TRBJ1-2	TGCGCCAGCAGTCAACGGACAGGTCGGATCGATGGCTACACCTTC	CASSQRTGRIDGYTF
.	.	TRBV5-1	TRBJ2-7	TGCGCCAGCAGGCGGCGTTACGATTCCTACGAGCAGTACTTC	CASRRRYDSYEQYF
few	.	TRBV6-1	TRBJ2-7	TGTGCCATCCGGGACACCTCCCTCGGAGAGCAGTACTTC	CAIRDTSLGEQYF
.	.	TRBV6-6	TRBJ1-5	TGTGCCAGCAGGGGGGGTGGGGCCCAGCATTTT	CASRGGGAQHF
.	.	TRBV5-1	TRBJ2-1	TGCGCCAGCAGCTTGCCCAGGGTCCGGGACAATGAGCAGTTCTTC	CASSLPRVRDNEQFF
.	.	TRBV19	TRBJ1-1	TGTGCCAGTAGTATGCCCTATAACGGTTTGGCTTTCTTT	CASSMPYNGLAFF
.	TRBD2	TRBV11-2	TRBJ2-2	TGTGCCAGCAGCTTAGGACGGGGGGTGAGCGCCGGGGAGCTGTTTTTT	CASSLGRGVSAGELFF
.	.	TRBV6-5	TRBJ2-2	TGTGCCAGCAGTTACGAGGACTTCGGGACCGGGGAGCTGTTTTTT	CASSYEDFGTGELFF
.	TRBD2	TRBV10-2	TRBJ2-1	TGCGCCAGCATGACCCTAGCGGGGCGCAATGAGCAGTTCTTC	CASMTLAGRNEQFF
.	.	TRBV4-2	TRBJ2-5	TGTGCCAGCAGCCAAGATCGGGCGGGAGAGACCCAGTACTTC	CASSQDRAGETQYF
.	.	TRBV6-1	TRBJ2-7	TGTGCCAGCAGTGAAGCTGGGACTCGATCTTACGAGCAGTACTTC	CASSEAGTRSYEQYF
.	TRBD1	TRBV6-5	TRBJ1-1	TGTGCCAGCAGGAATACAGGGGGTAGGGGCACTGAAGCTTTCTTT	CASRNTGGRGTEAFF